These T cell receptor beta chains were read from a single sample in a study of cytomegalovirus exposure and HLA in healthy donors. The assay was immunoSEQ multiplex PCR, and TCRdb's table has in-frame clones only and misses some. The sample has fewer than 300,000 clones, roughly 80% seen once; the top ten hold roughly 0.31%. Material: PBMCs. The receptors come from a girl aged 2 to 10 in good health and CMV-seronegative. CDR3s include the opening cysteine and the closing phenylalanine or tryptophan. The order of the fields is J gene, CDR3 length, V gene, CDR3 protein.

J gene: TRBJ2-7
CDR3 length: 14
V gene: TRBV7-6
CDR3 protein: CASSGRDLGDEQYF

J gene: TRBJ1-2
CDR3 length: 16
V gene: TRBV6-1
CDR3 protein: CASSDFGDRVNYGYTF

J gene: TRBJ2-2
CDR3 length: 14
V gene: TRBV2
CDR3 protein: CASRETESLGELFF

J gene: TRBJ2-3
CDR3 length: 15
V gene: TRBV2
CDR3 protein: CASSGHRGRTDTQYF

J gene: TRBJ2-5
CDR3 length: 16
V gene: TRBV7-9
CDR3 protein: CASSSLAGKYQETQYF

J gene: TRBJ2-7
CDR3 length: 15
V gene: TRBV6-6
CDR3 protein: CASSSLAGASYEQYF

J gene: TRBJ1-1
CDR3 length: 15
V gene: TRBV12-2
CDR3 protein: CASRIGQGWNTEAFF

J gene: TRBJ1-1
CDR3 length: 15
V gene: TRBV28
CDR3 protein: CASGDRGLRDTEAFF

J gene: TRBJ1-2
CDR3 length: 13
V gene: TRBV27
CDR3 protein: CASRQDPNYGYTF

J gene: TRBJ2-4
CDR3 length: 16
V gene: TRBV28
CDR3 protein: CASSSGLAVAKNIQYF

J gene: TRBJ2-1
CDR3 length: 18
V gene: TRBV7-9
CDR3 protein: CASSLGGLAGARYNEQFF

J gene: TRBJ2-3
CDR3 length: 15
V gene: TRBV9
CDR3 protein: CASSAPNGDTDTQYF

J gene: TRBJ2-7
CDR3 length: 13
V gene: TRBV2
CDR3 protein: CASRTGIDYEQYF

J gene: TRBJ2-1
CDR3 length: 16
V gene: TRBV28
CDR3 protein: CASSLFDGRPYNEQFF

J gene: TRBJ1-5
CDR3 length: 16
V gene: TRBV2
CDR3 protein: CASSETGSYSNQPQHF

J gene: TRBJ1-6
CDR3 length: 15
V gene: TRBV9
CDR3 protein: CASSPGTQNNSPLHF

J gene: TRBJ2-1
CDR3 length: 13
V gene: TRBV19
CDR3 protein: CASSIMVSNEQFF

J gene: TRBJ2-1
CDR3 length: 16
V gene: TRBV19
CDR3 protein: CASSIDRGQGLNEQFF

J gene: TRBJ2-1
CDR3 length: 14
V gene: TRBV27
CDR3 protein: CASVGSAGHNEQFF

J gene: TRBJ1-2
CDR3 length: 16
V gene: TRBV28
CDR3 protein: CASSLLPLAELYGYTF

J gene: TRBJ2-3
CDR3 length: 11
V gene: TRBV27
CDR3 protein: CASGGTDTQYF

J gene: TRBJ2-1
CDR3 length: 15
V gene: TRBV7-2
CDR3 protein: CASNPSVSSYNEQFF

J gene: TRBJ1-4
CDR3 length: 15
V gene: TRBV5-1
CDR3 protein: CASSPGGTSNEKLFF

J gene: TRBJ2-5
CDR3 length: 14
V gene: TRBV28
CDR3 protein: CASRYRGYRETQYF

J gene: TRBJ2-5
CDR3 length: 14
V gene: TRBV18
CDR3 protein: CASSPDQRAGTQYF

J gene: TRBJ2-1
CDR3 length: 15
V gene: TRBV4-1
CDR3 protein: CASSHRPSGRDEQFF

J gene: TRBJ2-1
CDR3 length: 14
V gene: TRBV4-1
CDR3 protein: CASSQPDRGREQFF

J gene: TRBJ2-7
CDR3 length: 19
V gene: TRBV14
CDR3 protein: CASSQDPWLAGASSYEQYF

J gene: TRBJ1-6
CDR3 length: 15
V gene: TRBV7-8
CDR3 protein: CASSPRDKEDSPLHF

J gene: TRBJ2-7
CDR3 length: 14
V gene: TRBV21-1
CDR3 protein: CASSKTGGRGEQYF

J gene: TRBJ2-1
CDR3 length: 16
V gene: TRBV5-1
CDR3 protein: CASSPSWRALGVEQFF

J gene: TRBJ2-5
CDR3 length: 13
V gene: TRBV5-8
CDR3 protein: CASSRRSEETQYF

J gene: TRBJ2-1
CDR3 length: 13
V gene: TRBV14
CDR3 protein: CASSQVWSFEQFF

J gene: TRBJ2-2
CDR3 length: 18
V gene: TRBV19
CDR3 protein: CASSLRTGGPLNTGELFF

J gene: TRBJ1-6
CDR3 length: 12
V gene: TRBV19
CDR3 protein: CASMEIGSPLHF

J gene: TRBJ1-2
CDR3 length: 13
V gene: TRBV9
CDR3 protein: CASSVEQGSGYTF

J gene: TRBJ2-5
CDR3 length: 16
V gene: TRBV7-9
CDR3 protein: CASSSRIRGDQETQYF

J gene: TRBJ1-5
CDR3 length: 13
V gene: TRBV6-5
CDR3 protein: CASSYAYNQPQHF

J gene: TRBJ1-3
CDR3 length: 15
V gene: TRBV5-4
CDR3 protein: CASSFGRGAGNTIYF

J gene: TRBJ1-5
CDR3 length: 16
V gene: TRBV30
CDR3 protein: CAWSFRQGARNQPQHF

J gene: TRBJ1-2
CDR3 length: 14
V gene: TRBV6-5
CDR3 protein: CASSYSARDYGYTF

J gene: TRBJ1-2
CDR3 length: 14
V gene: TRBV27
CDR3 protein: CASSPRRVANGYTF